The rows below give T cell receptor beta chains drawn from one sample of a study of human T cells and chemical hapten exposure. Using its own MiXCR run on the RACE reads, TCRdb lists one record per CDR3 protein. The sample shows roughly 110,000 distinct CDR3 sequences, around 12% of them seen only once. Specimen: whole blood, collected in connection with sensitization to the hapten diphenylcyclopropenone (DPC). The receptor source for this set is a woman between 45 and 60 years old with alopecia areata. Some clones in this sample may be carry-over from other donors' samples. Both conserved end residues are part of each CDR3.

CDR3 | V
CASSLAGLAGNTIYF | TRBV12-3/TRBV12-4
CASSPGTALYEQYF | TRBV28
CASSGAGGNTEAFF | TRBV5-6
CASSEPGLQETQYF | TRBV6-1
CASSLTRGTEAFF | TRBV12-3/TRBV12-4
CASSVNRGETQYF | TRBV2
CASSLLAGLSLEQYF | TRBV7-9
CSALGGVDTQYF | TRBV20-1
CSVEGRSQQYF | TRBV29-1
CASTFLGPNEKLFF | TRBV28
CASSPALQTQYF | TRBV7-6
CASSPHSQGASGNTIYF | TRBV7-2
CASSPTPGSPLHF | TRBV7-2
CASSLRADTQYF | TRBV10-2
CASSQIGVPSYEQYF | TRBV3-1
CASSLVSGRPSEKLFF | TRBV7-2
CASGAEWEQFF | TRBV6-1
CASSPSAFNTQYF | TRBV7-7
CAISDPASASSYEQYF | TRBV10-3
CSVTLIAGFQETQYF | TRBV29-1
CATYGLGNIQYF | TRBV28
CASTRLSAYEQYF | TRBV2
CASKETVRNQPQHF | TRBV19
CASSPGREGYGYTF | TRBV18
CASSQGVRSGETQYF | TRBV14
CASSLQGSGFTDTQYF | TRBV5-6
CATAWGGRNTQYF | TRBV19
CSARDRDNEQFF | TRBV20-1
CASSSYSRGRRAQNIQYF | TRBV11-2
CASSLGRSVSPLHF | TRBV7-9
CASSLSTGALETQYF | TRBV11-2
CASRPWGPNTGELFF | TRBV2
CATTRGLGEETQYF | TRBV28
CASRSQGAELLTF | TRBV12-3/TRBV12-4
CSARAGGTQETQYF | TRBV20-1
CASSQEYEGSEQYF | TRBV4-1
CASSYSGVHGYTF | TRBV6-5
CASSYGTSGRNEQFF | TRBV6-2/TRBV6-3
CASSYLGLNQPQHF | TRBV7-2
CSARGSSVSTDTQYF | TRBV20-1
CASSLGLGAKNIQYF | TRBV7-2